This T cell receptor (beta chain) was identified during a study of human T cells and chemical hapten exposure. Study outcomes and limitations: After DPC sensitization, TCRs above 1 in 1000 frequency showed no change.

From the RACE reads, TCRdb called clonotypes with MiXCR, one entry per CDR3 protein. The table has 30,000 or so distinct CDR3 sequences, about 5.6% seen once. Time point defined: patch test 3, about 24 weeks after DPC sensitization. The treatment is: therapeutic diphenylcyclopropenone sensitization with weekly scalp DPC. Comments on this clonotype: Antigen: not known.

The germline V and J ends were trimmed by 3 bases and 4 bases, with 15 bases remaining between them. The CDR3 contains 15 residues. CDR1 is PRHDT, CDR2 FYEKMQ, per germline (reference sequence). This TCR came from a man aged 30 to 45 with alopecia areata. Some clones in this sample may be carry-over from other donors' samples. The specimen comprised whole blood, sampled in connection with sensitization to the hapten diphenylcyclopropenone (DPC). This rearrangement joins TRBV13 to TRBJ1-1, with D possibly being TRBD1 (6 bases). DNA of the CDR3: TGTGCCAGCAGCTTCTTGAACTACAGGGCCACTGAAGCTTTCTTT. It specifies CASSFLNYRATEAFF.